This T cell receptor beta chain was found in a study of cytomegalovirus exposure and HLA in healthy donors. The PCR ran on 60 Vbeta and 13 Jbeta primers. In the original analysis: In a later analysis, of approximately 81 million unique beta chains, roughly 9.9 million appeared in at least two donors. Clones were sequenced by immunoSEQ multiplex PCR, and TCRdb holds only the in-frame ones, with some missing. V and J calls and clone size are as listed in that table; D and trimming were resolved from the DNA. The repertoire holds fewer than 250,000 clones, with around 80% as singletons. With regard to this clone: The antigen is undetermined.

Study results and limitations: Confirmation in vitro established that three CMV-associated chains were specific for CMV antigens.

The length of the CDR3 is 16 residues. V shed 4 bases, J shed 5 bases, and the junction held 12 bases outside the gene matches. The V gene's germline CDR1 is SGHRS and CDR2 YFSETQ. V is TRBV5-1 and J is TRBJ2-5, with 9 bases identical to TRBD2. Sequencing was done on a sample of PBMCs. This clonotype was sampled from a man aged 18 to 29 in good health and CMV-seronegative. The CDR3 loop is CASSPLAGGPGETQYF. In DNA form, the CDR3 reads TGCGCCAGCAGCCCTCTCGCGGGAGGGCCGGGGGAGACCCAGTACTTC.